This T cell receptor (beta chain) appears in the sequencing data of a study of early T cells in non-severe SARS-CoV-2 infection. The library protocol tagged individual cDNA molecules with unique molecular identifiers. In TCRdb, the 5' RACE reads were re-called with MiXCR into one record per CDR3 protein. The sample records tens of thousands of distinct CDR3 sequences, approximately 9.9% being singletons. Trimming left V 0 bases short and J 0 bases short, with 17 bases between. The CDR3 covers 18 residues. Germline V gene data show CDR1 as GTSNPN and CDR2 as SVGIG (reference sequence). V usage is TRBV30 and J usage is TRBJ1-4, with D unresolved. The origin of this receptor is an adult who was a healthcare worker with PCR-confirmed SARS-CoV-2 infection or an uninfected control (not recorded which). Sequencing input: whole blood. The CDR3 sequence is CAWSVHSAGPATNEKLFF. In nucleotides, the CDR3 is TGTGCCTGGAGTGTACACTCGGCAGGACCCGCAACTAATGAAAAACTGTTTTTT.